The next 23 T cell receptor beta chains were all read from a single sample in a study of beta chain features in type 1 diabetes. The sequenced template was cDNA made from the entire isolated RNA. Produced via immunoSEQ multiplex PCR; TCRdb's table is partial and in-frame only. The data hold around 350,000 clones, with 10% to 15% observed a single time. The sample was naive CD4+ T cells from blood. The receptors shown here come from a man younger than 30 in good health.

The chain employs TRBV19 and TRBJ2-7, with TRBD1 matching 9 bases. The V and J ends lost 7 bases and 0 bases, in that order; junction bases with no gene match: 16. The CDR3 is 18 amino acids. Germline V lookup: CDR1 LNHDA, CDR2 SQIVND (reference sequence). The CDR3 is CASKRTVTGTGSSYEQYF. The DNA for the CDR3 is TGTGCCAGTAAACGAACCGTAACCGGGACAGGGAGCTCCTACGAGCAGTACTTC. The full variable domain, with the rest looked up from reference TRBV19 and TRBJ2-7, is DGGITQSPKYLFRKEGQNVTLSCEQNLNHDAMYWYRQDPGQGLRLIYYSQIVNDFQKGDIAEGYSVSREKKESFPLTVTSAQKNPTAFYLCASKRTVTGTGSSYEQYFGPGTRLTVT.

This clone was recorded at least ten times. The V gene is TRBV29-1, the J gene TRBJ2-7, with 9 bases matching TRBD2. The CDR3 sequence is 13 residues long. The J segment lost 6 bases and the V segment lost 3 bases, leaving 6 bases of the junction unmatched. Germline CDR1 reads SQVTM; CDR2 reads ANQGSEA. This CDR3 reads CSVEPSGIGEQYF. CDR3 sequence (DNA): TGCAGCGTTGAGCCTAGCGGGATAGGCGAGCAGTACTTC.

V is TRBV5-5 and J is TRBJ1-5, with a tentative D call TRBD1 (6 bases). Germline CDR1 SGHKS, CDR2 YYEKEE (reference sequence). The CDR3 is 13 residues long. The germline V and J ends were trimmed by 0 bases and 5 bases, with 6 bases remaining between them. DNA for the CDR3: TGTGCCAGCAGCTTGGCAGGGGATCAGCCCCAGCATTTT. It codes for CASSLAGDQPQHF. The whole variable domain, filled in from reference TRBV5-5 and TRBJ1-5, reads DAGVTQSPTHLIKTRGQQVTLRCSPISGHKSVSWYQQVLGQGPQFIFQYYEKEERGRGNFPDRFSARQFPNYSSELNVNALLLGDSALYLCASSLAGDQPQHFGDGTRLSIL.

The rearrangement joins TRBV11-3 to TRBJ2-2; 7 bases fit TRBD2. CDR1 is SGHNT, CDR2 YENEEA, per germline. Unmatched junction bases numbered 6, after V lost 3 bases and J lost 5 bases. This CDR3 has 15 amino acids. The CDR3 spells CASSLGGSRTGELFF. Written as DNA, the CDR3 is TGTGCCAGCAGCTTGGGCGGGAGTCGGACCGGGGAGCTGTTTTTT.

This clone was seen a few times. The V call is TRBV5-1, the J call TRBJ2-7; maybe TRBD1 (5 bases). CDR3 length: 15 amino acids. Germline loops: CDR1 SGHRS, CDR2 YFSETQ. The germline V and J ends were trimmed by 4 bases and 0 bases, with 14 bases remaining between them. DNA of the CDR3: TGCGCCAGCAGCCCCGACAGCGCCGACTCCTACGAGCAGTACTTC. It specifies CASSPDSADSYEQYF. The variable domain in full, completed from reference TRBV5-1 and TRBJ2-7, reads KAGVTQTPRYLIKTRGQQVTLSCSPISGHRSVSWYQQTPGQGLQFLFEYFSETQRNKGNFPGRFSGRQFSNSRSEMNVSTLELGDSALYLCASSPDSADSYEQYFGPGTRLTVT.

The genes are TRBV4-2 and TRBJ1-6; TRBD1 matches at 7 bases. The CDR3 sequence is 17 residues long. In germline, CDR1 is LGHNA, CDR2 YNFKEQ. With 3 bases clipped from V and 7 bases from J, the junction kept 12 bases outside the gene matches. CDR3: CASSHSYRQGWNSPLHF. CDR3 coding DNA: TGTGCCAGCAGCCACTCATACAGACAGGGTTGGAATTCACCCCTCCACTTT.

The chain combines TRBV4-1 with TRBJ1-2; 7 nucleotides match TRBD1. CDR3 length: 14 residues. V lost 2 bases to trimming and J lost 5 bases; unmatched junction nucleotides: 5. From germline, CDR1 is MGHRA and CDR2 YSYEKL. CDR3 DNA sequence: TGCGCCAGCAGCCAACCAGGGGGAGGATATGGCTACACCTTC. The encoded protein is CASSQPGGGYGYTF.

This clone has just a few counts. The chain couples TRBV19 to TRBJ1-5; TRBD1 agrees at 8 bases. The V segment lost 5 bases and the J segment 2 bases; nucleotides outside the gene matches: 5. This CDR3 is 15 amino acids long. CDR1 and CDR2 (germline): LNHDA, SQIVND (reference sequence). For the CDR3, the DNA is TGTGCCAGTAGTCGGACAGGGTACGGCAATCAGCCCCAGCATTTT. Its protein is CASSRTGYGNQPQHF.

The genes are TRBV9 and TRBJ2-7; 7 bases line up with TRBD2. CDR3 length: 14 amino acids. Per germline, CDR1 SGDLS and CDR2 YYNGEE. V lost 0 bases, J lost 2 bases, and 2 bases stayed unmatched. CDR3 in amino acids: CASSVVGGTYEQYF. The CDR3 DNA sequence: TGTGCCAGCAGCGTAGTCGGGGGGACCTACGAGCAGTACTTC.

CDR3 in DNA: TGTGCCAGCAGTCCGGGACAAAGCTCCTACGAGCAGTACTTC. Its protein is CASSPGQSSYEQYF. This chain links TRBV27 with TRBJ2-7; TRBD1 might be the D (6 bases). Trimming left V 5 bases short and J 0 bases short, with 11 bases between. Germline values: CDR1 MNHEY, CDR2 SMNVEV (reference sequence). The CDR3 runs to 14 residues.

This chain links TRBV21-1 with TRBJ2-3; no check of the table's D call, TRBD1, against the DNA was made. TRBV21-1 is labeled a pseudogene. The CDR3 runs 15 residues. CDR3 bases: TGTGCCAGCCAGGCCGGGACAGGGAATTCAGATACGCAGTATTTT. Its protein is CASQAGTGNSDTQYF.

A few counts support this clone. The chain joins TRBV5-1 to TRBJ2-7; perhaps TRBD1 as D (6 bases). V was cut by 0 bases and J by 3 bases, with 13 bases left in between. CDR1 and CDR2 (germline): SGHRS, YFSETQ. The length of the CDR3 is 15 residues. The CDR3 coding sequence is TGCGCCAGCAGCTTGGCCACAGGGCCAGACTACGAGCAGTACTTC. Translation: CASSLATGPDYEQYF.

CDR3 sequence (DNA): TGTGCCAGCAGCCAAGATTGGCAGGGGCCAGATACGCAGTATTTT. It specifies CASSQDWQGPDTQYF. The chain couples TRBV4-2 to TRBJ2-3, with D maybe TRBD1 (6 bases). In germline, CDR1 is LGHNA, CDR2 YNFKEQ. V dropped 0 bases and J dropped 4 bases, with 11 bases sitting between them. The CDR3 spans 15 residues.

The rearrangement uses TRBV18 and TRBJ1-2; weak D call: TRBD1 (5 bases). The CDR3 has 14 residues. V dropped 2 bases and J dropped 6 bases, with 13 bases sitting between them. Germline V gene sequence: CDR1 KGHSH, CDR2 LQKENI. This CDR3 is CASSPGLTEHGYTF. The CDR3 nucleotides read TGTGCCAGCTCACCAGGCTTGACAGAGCATGGCTACACCTTC.

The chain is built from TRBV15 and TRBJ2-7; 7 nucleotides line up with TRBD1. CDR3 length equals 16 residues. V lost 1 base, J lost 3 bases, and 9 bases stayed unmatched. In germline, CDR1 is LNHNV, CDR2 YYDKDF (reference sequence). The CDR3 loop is CATSRVAAGGVYEQYF. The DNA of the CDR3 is TGTGCCACCAGCAGAGTTGCGGCAGGGGGAGTCTACGAGCAGTACTTC.

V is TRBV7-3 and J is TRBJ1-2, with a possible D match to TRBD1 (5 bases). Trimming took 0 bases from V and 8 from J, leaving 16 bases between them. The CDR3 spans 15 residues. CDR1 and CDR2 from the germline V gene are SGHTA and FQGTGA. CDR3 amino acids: CASSLTGGRDRGYTF. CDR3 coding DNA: TGTGCCAGCAGCTTAACGGGGGGTAGGGACCGAGGCTACACCTTC.

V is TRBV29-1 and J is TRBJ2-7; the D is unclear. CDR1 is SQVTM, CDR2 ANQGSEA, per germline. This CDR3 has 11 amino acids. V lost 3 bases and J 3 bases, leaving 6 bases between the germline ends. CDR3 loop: CSVEAGYEQYF. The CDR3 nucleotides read TGCAGCGTTGAGGCAGGCTACGAGCAGTACTTC.

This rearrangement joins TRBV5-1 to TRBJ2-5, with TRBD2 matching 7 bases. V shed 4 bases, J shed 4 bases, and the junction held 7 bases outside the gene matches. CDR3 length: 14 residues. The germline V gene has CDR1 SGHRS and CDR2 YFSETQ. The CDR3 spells CASSPGIAGETQYF. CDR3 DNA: TGCGCCAGCAGCCCCGGGATAGCGGGAGAGACCCAGTACTTC.

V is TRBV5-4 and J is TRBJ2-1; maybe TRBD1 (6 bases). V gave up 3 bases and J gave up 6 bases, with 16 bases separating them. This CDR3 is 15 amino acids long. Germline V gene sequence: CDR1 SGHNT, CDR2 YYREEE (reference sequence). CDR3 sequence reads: CASSSPPGRGNEQFF. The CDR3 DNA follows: TGTGCCAGCAGCTCCCCCCCTGGCAGGGGCAATGAGCAGTTCTTC.

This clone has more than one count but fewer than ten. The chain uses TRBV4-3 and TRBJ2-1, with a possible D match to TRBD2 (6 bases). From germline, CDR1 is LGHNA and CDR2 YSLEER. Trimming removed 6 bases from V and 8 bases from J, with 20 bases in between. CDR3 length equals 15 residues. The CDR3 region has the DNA TGCGCCAGCAGGCAAACTAGCTTGATTTTCGATGAGCAGTTCTTC. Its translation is CASRQTSLIFDEQFF.

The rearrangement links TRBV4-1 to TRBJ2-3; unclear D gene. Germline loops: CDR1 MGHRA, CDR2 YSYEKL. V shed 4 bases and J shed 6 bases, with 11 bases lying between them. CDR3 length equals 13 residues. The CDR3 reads CASSPQVRDTQYF. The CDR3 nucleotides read TGCGCCAGCAGCCCGCAGGTCCGGGATACGCAGTATTTT.

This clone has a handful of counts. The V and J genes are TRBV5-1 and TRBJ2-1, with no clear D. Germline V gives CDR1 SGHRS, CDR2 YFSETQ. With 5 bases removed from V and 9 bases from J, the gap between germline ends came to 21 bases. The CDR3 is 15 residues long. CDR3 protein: CASSLGIRRVVEQFF. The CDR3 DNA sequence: TGCGCCAGCAGTCTCGGTATTCGAAGAGTGGTTGAGCAGTTCTTC.

The CDR3, as DNA: TGTGCCAGCAGCTCAATCCGGGAACAGGGGGTCACCGGGGAGCTGTTTTTT. Translated: CASSSIREQGVTGELFF. This chain links TRBV7-9 with TRBJ2-2; TRBD1 aligns across 8 bases. Germline values: CDR1 SEHNR, CDR2 FQNEAQ (reference sequence). With V trimmed by 4 bases and J by 4 bases, 11 bases remained unmatched. The CDR3 has 17 residues.